Sequencing of this T cell receptor (beta chain) was carried out in a study of T cell responses to AZD1222 COVID-19 vaccine. The assay was immunoSEQ multiplex PCR, and TCRdb's table has in-frame clones only and misses some. The data contain around 80,000 clones, about 83% of them seen just once; the ten biggest clones take up under 1.5%. The CDR3 is made up of 15 amino acids. From germline, CDR1 is LNHDA and CDR2 SQIVND (reference sequence). The V end lost 3 bases, the J end lost 0 bases, and 12 bases lay between the germline ends. The origin of this receptor is an adult who received the AZD1222 COVID-19 vaccine. Sequences were derived from peripheral blood, sampled 28 days after the second AZD1222 dose. This chain links TRBV19 with TRBJ2-7, with TRBD2 as a possible D gene (5 bases). CDR3 region: CASSMVRDPSYEQYF. The DNA of the CDR3 is TGTGCCAGTAGTATGGTTCGGGATCCCTCCTACGAGCAGTACTTC.